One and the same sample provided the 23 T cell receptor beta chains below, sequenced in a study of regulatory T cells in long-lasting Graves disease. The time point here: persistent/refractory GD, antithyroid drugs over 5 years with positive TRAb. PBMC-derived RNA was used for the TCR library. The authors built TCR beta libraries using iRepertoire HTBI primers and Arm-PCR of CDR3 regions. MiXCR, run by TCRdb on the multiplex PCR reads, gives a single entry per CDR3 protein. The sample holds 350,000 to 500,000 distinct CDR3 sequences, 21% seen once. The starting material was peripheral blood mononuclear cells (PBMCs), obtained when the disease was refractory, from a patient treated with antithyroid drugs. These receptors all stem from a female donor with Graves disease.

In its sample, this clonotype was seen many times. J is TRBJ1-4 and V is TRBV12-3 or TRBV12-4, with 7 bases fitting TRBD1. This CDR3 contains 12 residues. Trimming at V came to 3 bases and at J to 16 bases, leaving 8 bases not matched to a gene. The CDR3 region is CASSFQGGYPFF. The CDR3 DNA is TGTGCCAGCAGTTTTCAGGGGGGGTATCCGTTTTTT.

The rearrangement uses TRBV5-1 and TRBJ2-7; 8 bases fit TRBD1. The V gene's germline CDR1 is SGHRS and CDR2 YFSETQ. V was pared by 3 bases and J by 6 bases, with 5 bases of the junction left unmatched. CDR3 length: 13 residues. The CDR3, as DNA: TGCGCCAGCAGCTCCCCGGACAGGGCCGAGCAGTACTTC. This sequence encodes CASSSPDRAEQYF.

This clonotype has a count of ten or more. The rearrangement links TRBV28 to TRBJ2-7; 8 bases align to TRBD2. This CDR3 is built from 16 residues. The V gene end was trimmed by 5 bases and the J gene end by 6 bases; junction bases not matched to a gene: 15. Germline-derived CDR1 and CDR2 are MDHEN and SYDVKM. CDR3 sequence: CASSPGGAGAIVEQYF. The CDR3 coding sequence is TGTGCCAGCAGTCCCGGGGGGGCGGGAGCGATCGTCGAGCAGTACTTC. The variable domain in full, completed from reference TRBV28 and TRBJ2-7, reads DVKVTQSSRYLVKRTGEKVFLECVQDMDHENMFWYRQDPGLGLRLIYFSYDVKMKEKGDIPEGYSVSREKKERFSLILESASTNQTSMYLCASSPGGAGAIVEQYFGPGTRLTVT.

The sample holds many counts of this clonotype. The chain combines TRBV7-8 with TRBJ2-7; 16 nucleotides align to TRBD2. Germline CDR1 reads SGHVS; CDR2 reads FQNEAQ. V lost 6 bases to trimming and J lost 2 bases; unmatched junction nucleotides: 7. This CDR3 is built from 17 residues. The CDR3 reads CASRSTGLAGGPYEQYF. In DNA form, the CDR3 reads TGTGCCAGCAGGAGCACGGGACTAGCGGGAGGGCCCTACGAGCAGTACTTC. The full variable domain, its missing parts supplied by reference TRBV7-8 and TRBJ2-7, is GAGVSQSPRYKVAKRGQDVALRCDPISGHVSLFWYQQALGQGPEFLTYFQNEAQLDKSGLPSDRFFAERPEGSVSTLKIQRTQQEDSAVYLCASRSTGLAGGPYEQYFGPGTRLTVT.

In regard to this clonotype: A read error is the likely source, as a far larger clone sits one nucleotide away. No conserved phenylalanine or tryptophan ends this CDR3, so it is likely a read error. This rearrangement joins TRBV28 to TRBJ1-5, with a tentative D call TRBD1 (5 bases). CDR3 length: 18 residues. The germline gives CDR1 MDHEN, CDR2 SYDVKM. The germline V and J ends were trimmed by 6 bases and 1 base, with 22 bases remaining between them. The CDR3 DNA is TGTGCCAGCAGCCAGACAGCCTGGACTGGAGGAAGCAATCAGCCCCAGCATCTT. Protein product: CASSQTAWTGGSNQPQHL.

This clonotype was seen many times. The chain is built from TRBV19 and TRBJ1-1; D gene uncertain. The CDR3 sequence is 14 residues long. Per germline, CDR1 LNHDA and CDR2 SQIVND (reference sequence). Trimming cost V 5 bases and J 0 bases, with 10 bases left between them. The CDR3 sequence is CASSLGYMNTEAFF. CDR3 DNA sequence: TGTGCCAGTAGTCTCGGTTATATGAACACTGAAGCTTTCTTT.

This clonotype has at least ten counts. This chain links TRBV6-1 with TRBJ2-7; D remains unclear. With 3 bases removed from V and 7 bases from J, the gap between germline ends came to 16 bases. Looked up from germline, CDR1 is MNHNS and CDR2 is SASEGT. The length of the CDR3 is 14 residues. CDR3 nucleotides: TGTGCCAGCAGTGACAACAGTTTAAGGCGGGAGCAGTACTTC. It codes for CASSDNSLRREQYF.

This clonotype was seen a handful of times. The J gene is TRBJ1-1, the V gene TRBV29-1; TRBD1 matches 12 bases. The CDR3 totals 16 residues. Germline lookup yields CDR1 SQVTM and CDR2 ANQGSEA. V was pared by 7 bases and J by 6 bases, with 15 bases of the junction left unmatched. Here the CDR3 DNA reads TGCAGCGGGAAAAGCGGGACAGGGGGCTATGGGGCTGAAGCTTTCTTT. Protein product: CSGKSGTGGYGAEAFF.

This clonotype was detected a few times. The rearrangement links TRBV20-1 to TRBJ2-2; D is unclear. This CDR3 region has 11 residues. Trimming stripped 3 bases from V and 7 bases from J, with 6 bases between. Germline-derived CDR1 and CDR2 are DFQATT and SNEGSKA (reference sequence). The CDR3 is CSASRRGELFF. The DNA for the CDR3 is TGCAGTGCTAGCAGACGCGGGGAGCTGTTTTTT.

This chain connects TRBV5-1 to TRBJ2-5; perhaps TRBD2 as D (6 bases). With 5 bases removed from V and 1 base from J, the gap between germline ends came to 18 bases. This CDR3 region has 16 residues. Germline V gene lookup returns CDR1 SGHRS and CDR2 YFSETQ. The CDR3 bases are TGCGCCAGCAGGCGGGACTTCCGGGGATCCCAAGAGACCCAGTACTTC. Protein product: CASRRDFRGSQETQYF.

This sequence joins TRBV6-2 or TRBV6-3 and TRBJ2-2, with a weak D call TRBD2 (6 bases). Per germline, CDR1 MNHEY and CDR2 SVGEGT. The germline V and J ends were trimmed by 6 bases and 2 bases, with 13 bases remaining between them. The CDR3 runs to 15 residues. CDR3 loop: CASRGWDSNTGELFF. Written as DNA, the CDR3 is TGTGCCAGCAGGGGATGGGACTCAAACACCGGGGAGCTGTTTTTT.

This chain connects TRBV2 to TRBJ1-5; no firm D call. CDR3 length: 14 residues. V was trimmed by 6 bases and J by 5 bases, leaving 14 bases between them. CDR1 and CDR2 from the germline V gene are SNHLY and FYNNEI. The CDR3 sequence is CASRKATSDQPQHF. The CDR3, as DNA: TGTGCCAGCAGGAAGGCCACCAGCGATCAGCCCCAGCATTTT.

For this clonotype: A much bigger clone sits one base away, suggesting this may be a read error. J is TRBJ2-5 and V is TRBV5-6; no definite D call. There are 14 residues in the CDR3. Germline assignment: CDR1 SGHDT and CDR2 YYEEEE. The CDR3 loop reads CASGLALPAETQYF. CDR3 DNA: TGTGCCAGCGGCTTGGCCCTGCCGGCGGAGACCCAGTACTTC.

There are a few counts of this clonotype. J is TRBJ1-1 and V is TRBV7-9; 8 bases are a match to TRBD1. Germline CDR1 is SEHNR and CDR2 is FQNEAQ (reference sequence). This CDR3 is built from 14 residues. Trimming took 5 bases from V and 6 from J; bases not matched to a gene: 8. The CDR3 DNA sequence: TGTGCCAGCAGCCGAACAGGGGGATTCGCTGAAGCTTTCTTT. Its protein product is CASSRTGGFAEAFF.

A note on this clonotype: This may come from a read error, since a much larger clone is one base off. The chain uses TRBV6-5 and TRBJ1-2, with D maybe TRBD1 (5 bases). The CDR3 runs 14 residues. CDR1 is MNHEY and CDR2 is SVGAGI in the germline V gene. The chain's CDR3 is CAGSLLDRIYGYTF. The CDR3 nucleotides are TGTGCCGGCAGTTTACTCGACAGAATCTATGGCTACACCTTC.

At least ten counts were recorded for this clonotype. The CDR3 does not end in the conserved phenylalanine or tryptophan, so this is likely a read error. CDR3 sequence: CASSLARNRVSETQYL. DNA of the CDR3: TGTGCCAGCAGTTTAGCACGTAACAGGGTATCTGAGACCCAGTACCTC. The J gene is TRBJ2-5, the V gene TRBV12-3 or TRBV12-4, with D possibly being TRBD1 (6 bases). The CDR3 contains 16 residues. V was cut by 0 bases and J by 5 bases, with 16 bases left in between.

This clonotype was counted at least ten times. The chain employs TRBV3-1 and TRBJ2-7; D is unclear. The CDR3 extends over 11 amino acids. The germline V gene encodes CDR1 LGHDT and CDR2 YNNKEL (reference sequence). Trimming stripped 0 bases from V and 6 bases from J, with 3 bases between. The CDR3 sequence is CASSQEGEQYF. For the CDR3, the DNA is TGTGCCAGCAGCCAAGAAGGCGAGCAGTACTTC.

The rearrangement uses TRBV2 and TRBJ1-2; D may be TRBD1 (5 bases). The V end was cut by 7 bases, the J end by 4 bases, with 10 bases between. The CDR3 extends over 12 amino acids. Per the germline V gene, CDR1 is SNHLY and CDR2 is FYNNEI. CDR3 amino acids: CASKDSPYGYTF. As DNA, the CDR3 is TGTGCCAGCAAAGACAGCCCCTATGGCTACACCTTC.

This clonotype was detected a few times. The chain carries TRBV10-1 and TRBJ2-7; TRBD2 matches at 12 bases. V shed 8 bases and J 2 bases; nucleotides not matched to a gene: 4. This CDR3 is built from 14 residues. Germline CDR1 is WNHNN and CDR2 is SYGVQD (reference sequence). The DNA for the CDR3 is TGCGCCAGCCCGGGACTAGCGGGTACCTACGAGCAGTACTTC. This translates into CASPGLAGTYEQYF.

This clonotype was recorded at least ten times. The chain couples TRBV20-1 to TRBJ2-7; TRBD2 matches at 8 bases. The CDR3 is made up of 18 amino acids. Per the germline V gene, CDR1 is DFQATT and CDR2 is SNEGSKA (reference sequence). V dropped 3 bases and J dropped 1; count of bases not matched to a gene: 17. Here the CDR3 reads CSASVGLAGGGSSYEQYF. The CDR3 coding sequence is TGCAGTGCTAGTGTGGGGCTAGCGGGCGGGGGAAGTTCCTACGAGCAGTACTTC.

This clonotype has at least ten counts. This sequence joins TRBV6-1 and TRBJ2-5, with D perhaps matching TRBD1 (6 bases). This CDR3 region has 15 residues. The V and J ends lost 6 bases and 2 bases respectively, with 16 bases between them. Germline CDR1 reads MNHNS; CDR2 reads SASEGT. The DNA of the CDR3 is TGTGCCAGCAGACACAGGGTTTCGGTACAAGAGACCCAGTACTTC. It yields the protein CASRHRVSVQETQYF.

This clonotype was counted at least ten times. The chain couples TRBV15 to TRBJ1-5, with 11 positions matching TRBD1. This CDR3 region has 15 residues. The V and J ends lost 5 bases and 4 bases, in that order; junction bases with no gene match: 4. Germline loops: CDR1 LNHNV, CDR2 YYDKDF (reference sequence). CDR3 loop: CATSQDRGPNQPQHF. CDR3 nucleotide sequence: TGTGCCACCAGCCAGGACAGGGGGCCGAATCAGCCCCAGCATTTT.

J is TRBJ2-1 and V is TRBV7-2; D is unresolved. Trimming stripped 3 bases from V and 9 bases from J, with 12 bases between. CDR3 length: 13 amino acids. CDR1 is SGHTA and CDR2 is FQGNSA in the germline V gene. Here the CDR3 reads CASSFFGAIEQFF. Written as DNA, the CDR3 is TGTGCCAGCAGCTTTTTCGGTGCTATTGAGCAGTTCTTC.